Following are 4 T cell receptor beta chains from one sample sequenced in a study of vaccination and CD4 T cells after COVID-19 (dated by TCRdb to 2021 to 2024). The receptor library was made with PCR. The listed sequencing device is Illumina iSeq 100. DNA from cultured CD4+ T cells was subjected to TCR sequencing with the Oncomine TCR Beta short-read assay at the Johns Hopkins FTIC core. TCRdb reworked the public reads: Q25 trimming with fastp, MiXCR clone assembly, productive beta chains retained. Each entry merges the rows of one CDR3 protein and shows their most common DNA and genes. The sample table records approximately 12,000 distinct CDR3 sequences; 20% of these occur just once. The ten most abundant clones make up roughly 14% of the sample. Reading the label with the study, this specimen's treatment or condition is: approximately nine-day PBMC culture with coronavirus spike peptide pools or control peptides (ViraFEST assay).

Their antigens are not known. The sequencing used CD4+ T cells from blood, cultured in vitro, collected before SARS-CoV-2 vaccination. The receptors were gathered from a human donor who received a COVID-19 vaccine.

This clonotype turned up a few times. The CDR3 region is CASGSAAYNEQFF. For the CDR3, the DNA is TGTGCTAGTGGTTCAGCCGCTTACAATGAGCAGTTCTTC. The rearrangement links TRBV12-5 to TRBJ2-1; D not certain. The CDR3 is made up of 13 amino acids. From germline, CDR1 is LGHNT and CDR2 FRNRAP. Trimming removed 4 bases at V and 4 bases at J, with 8 bases between.

This clonotype was seen more than once but under ten times. V and J are TRBV6-1 and TRBJ1-6; 7 bases are a match to TRBD1. Germline V gives CDR1 MNHNS, CDR2 SASEGT. The CDR3 loop spans 14 amino acids. Trimming at V came to 6 bases and at J to 10 bases, leaving 9 bases not matched to a gene. In nucleotides, the CDR3 is TGTGCCAGCAGCGTAACAGGGGTTGGGTCACCCCTCCACTTT. Translation: CASSVTGVGSPLHF.

This clonotype was counted a few times. The chain is built from TRBV6-5 and TRBJ1-1; D is undetermined. The CDR3 extends over 14 amino acids. The V gene's germline CDR1 is MNHEY and CDR2 SVGAGI. V was cut by 0 bases and J by 2 bases, with 7 bases left in between. CDR3 amino acids: CASSYSSDNTEAFF. The CDR3 nucleotides read TGTGCCAGCAGTTACTCGAGTGATAACACTGAAGCTTTCTTT.

The chain is built from TRBV5-1 and TRBJ2-7; D is perhaps TRBD2 (5 bases). Germline CDR1 is SGHRS and CDR2 is YFSETQ. The germline V and J ends were trimmed by 6 bases and 2 bases, with 27 bases remaining between them. This CDR3 is built from 18 residues. The CDR3 coding sequence is TGCGCCAGCACCCTAGCTCTCGGAGGCGTAAGAATCCCCTACGAGCAGTACTTC. Protein product: CASTLALGGVRIPYEQYF.